Listed below are T cell receptor beta chains from one sample, sequenced in a study of identical twins' blood T cells. In TCRdb, the 5' RACE reads were re-called with MiXCR into one record per CDR3 protein. The data contain 300,000 to 400,000 distinct CDR3 sequences, roughly 28% of them singletons. Sequenced input: PBMCs. The receptor source for this set is a woman between 18 and 55 years old in good health. Both conserved end residues are part of each CDR3. The order of the fields is D gene, clone size, J gene, V gene, CDR3 protein, CDR3 DNA. The D gene is left open where the match is weak. Clone size is not always given. Where it is, it says once, few, many or a class for expanded clones.

NA | few | TRBJ1-5 | TRBV7-2 | CASSSRQDQPQHF | TGTGCCAGCAGCTCCAGACAGGATCAGCCCCAGCATTTT
NA | few | TRBJ2-3 | TRBV18 | CASSPWGRLRDTQYF | TGTGCCAGCTCACCTTGGGGGAGGCTTCGAGATACGCAGTATTTT
NA | NA | TRBJ2-7 | TRBV7-9 | CASSLTVSYEQCF | TGTGCCAGCAGCCTGACAGTTTCCTACGAGCAGTGCTTC
NA | many | TRBJ2-2 | TRBV29-1 | CSVQRLLGDGELFF | TGCAGCGTCCAAAGACTTCTAGGTGACGGGGAGCTGTTTTTT
TRBD1 | NA | TRBJ1-2 | TRBV20-1 | CSASTGGIPNYGYTF | TGCAGTGCTAGCACAGGGGGAATCCCTAACTATGGCTACACCTTC
NA | few | TRBJ1-6 | TRBV7-6 | CASSLEENSPLHF | TGTGCCAGCAGCTTAGAGGAAAATTCACCCCTCCACTTT
TRBD1 | NA | TRBJ1-1 | TRBV10-3 | CAISGMTGDTEAFF | TGTGCCATCAGTGGGATGACAGGGGACACTGAAGCTTTCTTT
NA | many | TRBJ2-1 | TRBV5-1 | CASTLQGNNEQFF | TGCGCCAGCACCTTGCAAGGGAACAATGAGCAGTTCTTC
TRBD1 | few | TRBJ1-1 | TRBV15 | CATSSYRGNTEAFF | TGTGCCACCAGCAGTTACAGGGGGAACACTGAAGCTTTCTTT
NA | few | TRBJ1-2 | TRBV19 | CASSITLNYGYTF | TGTGCCAGTAGTATAACACTCAACTATGGCTACACCTTC
NA | NA | TRBJ1-1 | TRBV29-1 | CSVRGRTMNTEAFF | TGCAGCGTTCGGGGACGGACCATGAACACTGAAGCTTTCTTT
TRBD1 | many | TRBJ2-7 | TRBV9 | CASTPGQATYEQYF | TGTGCCAGCACCCCGGGACAGGCCACCTACGAGCAGTACTTC
TRBD2 | NA | TRBJ2-5 | TRBV29-1 | CSVEDGTSGRPVF | TGCAGCGTTGAAGATGGGACTAGCGGGAGGCCTGTCTTC
NA | NA | TRBJ1-2 | TRBV4-3 | CASSPGVGYSYGYTF | TGCGCCAGCAGCCCCGGGGTGGGGTATAGCTATGGCTACACCTTC
NA | NA | TRBJ2-1 | TRBV5-1 | CASSEVEYNEQFF | TGCGCCAGCAGCGAGGTAGAGTACAATGAGCAGTTCTTC
TRBD2 | few | TRBJ2-3 | TRBV29-1 | CSVGRPGTGGRIDTQYF | TGCAGCGTTGGAAGGCCCGGAACGGGAGGGCGGATAGATACGCAGTATTTT
NA | NA | TRBJ2-1 | TRBV4-2 | CASSQVWEGANEQFF | TGTGCCAGCAGCCAAGTCTGGGAGGGGGCAAATGAGCAGTTCTTC
NA | NA | TRBJ1-5 | TRBV2 | CASSEVTALNQPQHF | TGTGCCAGCAGTGAGGTGACAGCCCTCAATCAGCCCCAGCATTTT
NA | NA | TRBJ2-7 | TRBV20-1 | CSARRDRDDEQYF | TGCAGTGCTAGGCGGGATCGTGACGACGAGCAGTACTTC
TRBD2 | few | TRBJ2-1 | TRBV7-9 | CASSLGAGLMYNEQFF | TGTGCCAGCAGCTTAGGAGCGGGGCTCATGTACAATGAGCAGTTCTTC
NA | many | TRBJ2-1 | TRBV2 | CASSERTIGQFF | TGTGCCAGCAGTGAAAGAACGATTGGGCAGTTCTTC